The rows below give T cell receptor beta chains drawn from one sample of a study of beta chain features in type 1 diabetes. The data were produced by immunoSEQ multiplex PCR, yet TCRdb's version contains in-frame clones alone and is incomplete. The sample has hundreds of thousands of clones; about an eighth are singletons. The sequenced sample consisted of naive CD4+ T cells from blood. The source of these receptors is a man between 18 and 29 years old with type 1 diabetes. Both conserved end residues are part of each CDR3. Fields, in order: V gene, D gene, clone size, J gene, CDR3 protein, CDR3 DNA. D genes are given only for firm matches. The size of a clone is reported for some rows only, either as once, few or many, or as a class for expanded clones.

>TRBV7-9|-|many|TRBJ2-7
CASSLPLVEYEQYF
TGTGCCAGCAGCTTGCCCTTAGTGGAATACGAGCAGTACTTC
>TRBV14|-|-|TRBJ1-1
CASSRGTTEAFF
TGTGCCAGCAGTCGCGGGACAACTGAAGCTTTCTTT
>TRBV30|TRBD1|-|TRBJ1-5
CAWKDRDQPQHF
TGCGCCTGGAAGGACAGGGATCAGCCCCAGCATTTT
>TRBV5-1|-|few|TRBJ2-1
CASSPRTSYNEQFF
TGCGCCAGCAGCCCTCGGACCTCCTACAATGAGCAGTTCTTC
>TRBV18|-|-|TRBJ1-1
CASSPFGSPMNTEAFF
TGTGCCAGCTCCCCGTTTGGGAGCCCAATGAACACTGAAGCTTTCTTT
>TRBV5-1|-|few|TRBJ2-1
CASSLDRFYNEQFF
TGCGCCAGCAGCTTGGACAGGTTTTACAATGAGCAGTTCTTC
>TRBV6-1|-|-|TRBJ1-5
CASSEGGYSNQPQHF
TGTGCCAGCAGTGAAGGAGGATATAGCAATCAGCCCCAGCATTTT
>TRBV30|-|-|TRBJ1-6
CAWTPAGGSPLHF
TGTGCCTGGACCCCGGCCGGCGGGTCACCCCTCCACTTT
>TRBV18|-|few|TRBJ1-1
CASSPGTNTEAFF
TGTGCCAGCTCACCGGGAACGAACACTGAAGCTTTCTTT
>TRBV29-1|-|-|TRBJ2-2
CSAGIGVNTGELFF
TGCAGCGCCGGGATTGGTGTAAACACCGGGGAGCTGTTTTTT
>TRBV5-8|-|few|TRBJ1-1
CASSRSGPNTEAFF
TGTGCCAGCAGCCGATCTGGACCGAACACTGAAGCTTTCTTT
>TRBV11-2|-|-|TRBJ1-2
CASSLEGDGYTF
TGTGCCAGCAGCTTAGAGGGGGATGGCTACACCTTC
>TRBV29-1|-|few|TRBJ1-1
CSAANTEAFF
TGCAGCGCCGCGAACACTGAAGCTTTCTTT
>TRBV28|-|-|TRBJ2-7
CASSSPGGRVNEQYF
TGTGCCAGCAGTTCCCCCGGGGGCAGGGTGAACGAGCAGTACTTC
>TRBV2|-|-|TRBJ1-5
CASSRGQPQHF
TGTGCCAGCAGCCGGGGTCAGCCCCAGCATTTT
>TRBV10-2|-|-|TRBJ1-5
CASRDSGFNQPQHF
TGCGCCAGCAGGGACAGTGGGTTTAATCAGCCCCAGCATTTT
>TRBV30|-|-|TRBJ1-1
CAWSASANTEAFF
TGTGCCTGGAGTGCATCAGCGAACACTGAAGCTTTCTTT
>TRBV5-1|TRBD2|few|TRBJ2-3
CASSLGTSGLGTDTQYF
TGCGCCAGCAGCTTAGGAACTAGCGGATTAGGCACAGATACGCAGTATTTT
>TRBV6-1|-|few|TRBJ1-1
CASSEISYTEAFF
TGTGCCAGCAGTGAAATCTCCTACACTGAAGCTTTCTTT
>TRBV4-1|-|-|TRBJ1-2
CASSQDVASYGYTF
TGCGCCAGCAGCCAAGATGTGGCAAGCTATGGCTACACCTTC
>TRBV18|-|few|TRBJ1-1
CASSPGIQGNTEAFF
TGTGCCAGCTCACCGGGTATACAGGGGAACACTGAAGCTTTCTTT
>TRBV6-5|TRBD1|-|TRBJ1-5
CASSPGQGGQPQHF
TGTGCCAGCAGTCCTGGACAGGGCGGGCAGCCCCAGCATTTT
>TRBV10-3|-|-|TRBJ1-1
CATQMVRDTEAFF
TGTGCCACCCAGATGGTTCGGGACACTGAAGCTTTCTTT
>TRBV6-1|-|-|TRBJ1-6
CASNLPQGYNSPLHF
TGTGCCAGCAACCTCCCACAGGGATATAATTCACCCCTCCACTTT
>TRBV7-8|TRBD1|-|TRBJ2-1
CASSLAGTGLNEQFF
TGTGCCAGCAGCTTAGCTGGGACAGGGCTCAATGAGCAGTTCTTC
>TRBV18|TRBD1|few|TRBJ2-7
CASSRGQDGYEQYF
TGTGCCAGCTCACGGGGACAGGACGGCTACGAGCAGTACTTC
>TRBV5-6|-|few|TRBJ1-6
CASSLGGTLHF
TGTGCCAGCAGCTTGGGGGGCACCCTCCACTTT
>TRBV5-1|-|few|TRBJ1-2
CASSPGRGLIDGYTF
TGCGCCAGCAGCCCTGGTCGGGGGCTAATCGATGGCTACACCTTC
>TRBV5-1|TRBD1|-|TRBJ2-5
CASSSDRGRGETQYF
TGCGCCAGCAGCTCGGACAGGGGGCGCGGGGAGACCCAGTACTTC
>TRBV29-1|-|-|TRBJ2-1
CSVGRVAYNEQFF
TGCAGCGTTGGCAGGGTCGCCTACAATGAGCAGTTCTTC
>TRBV13|-|-|TRBJ2-7
CASSADIPYEQYF
TGTGCCAGCAGCGCAGACATTCCTTACGAGCAGTACTTC
>TRBV4-1|-|-|TRBJ1-4
CASSPSDGRRTEKLFF
TGCGCCAGCAGCCCTTCAGACGGGAGAAGGACAGAAAAACTGTTTTTT
>TRBV4-1|TRBD1|-|TRBJ1-4
CASSHIQGADEKLFF
TGCGCCAGCAGCCATATACAGGGGGCGGATGAAAAACTGTTTTTT
>TRBV10-3|TRBD1|-|TRBJ2-7
CATSPGQGAYEQYF
TGTGCCACTTCCCCGGGACAGGGGGCATACGAGCAGTACTTC
>TRBV18|-|-|TRBJ1-5
CASSPKNRGYSNQPQHF
TGTGCCAGCTCACCCAAAAACCGGGGATATAGCAATCAGCCCCAGCATTTT
>TRBV18|TRBD1|few|TRBJ1-5
CASSRPGQGGNQPQHF
TGTGCCAGCTCGCGACCGGGACAGGGGGGAAATCAGCCCCAGCATTTT
>TRBV7-2|TRBD2|-|TRBJ2-1
CASSLMWASGGPNEQFF
TGTGCCAGCAGCTTAATGTGGGCTAGCGGGGGTCCAAATGAGCAGTTCTTC